The clone carrying this TCR beta chain has only a few counts. Antigen unknown. This entry comes from a study of blood T cells in healthy people across ages. Study outcomes and limitations: With unsorted PBMCs, a conclusive comparison of naive versus antigen-experienced cells was not possible.

It was with a sample-barcoded 5' primer and a J-beta primer mix that a second PCR of roughly 7 to 12 cycles was run. Each cDNA molecule carried a tag from a template-switch adaptor that contained 12 random nucleotides. Each CDR3 protein is one row after TCRdb ran MiXCR on the 5' RACE reads. Of around 500,000 distinct CDR3 sequences listed, 40% to 50% are singletons. Trimming pared 2 bases from V and 4 bases from J, leaving 6 bases between. The germline V gene has CDR1 PRHDT and CDR2 FYEKMQ (reference sequence). The CDR3 totals 13 residues. The receptor's source is a man older than 75 in good health. The chain uses TRBV13 and TRBJ2-1; D gene uncertain. The sample consisted of blood. CDR3 nucleotide sequence: TGTGCCAGCAGCTTACTAGATTACAATGAGCAGTTCTTC. Encoded protein: CASSLLDYNEQFF.